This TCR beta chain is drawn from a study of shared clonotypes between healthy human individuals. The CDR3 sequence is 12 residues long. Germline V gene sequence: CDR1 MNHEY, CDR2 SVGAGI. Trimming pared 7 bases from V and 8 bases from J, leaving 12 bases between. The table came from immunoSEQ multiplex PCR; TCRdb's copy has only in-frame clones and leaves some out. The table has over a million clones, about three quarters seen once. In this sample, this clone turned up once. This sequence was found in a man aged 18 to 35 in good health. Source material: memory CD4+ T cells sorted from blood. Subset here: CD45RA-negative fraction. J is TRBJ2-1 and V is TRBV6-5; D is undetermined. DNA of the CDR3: TGTGCCAGCACACAGAATCGCGATGAGCAGTTCTTC. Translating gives CASTQNRDEQFF.